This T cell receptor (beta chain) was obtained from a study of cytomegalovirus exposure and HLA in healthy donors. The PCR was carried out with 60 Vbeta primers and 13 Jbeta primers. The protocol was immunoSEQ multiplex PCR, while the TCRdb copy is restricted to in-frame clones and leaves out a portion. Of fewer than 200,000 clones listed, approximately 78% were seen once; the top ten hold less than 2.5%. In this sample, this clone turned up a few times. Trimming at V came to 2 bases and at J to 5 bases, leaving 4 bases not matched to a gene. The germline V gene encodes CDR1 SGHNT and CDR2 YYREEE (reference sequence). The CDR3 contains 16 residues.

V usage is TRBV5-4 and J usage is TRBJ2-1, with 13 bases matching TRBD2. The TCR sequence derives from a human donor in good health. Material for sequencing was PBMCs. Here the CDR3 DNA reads TGTGCCAGCAGCTTTGGGACTAGCGGGATCGACAATGAGCAGTTCTTC. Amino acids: CASSFGTSGIDNEQFF.